The 7 T cell receptor beta chains given below trace back to one sample, sequenced in a study of siplizumab effects on memory and regulatory T cells. The antigens for these receptors are not known. The authors cocultured the mixed lymphocyte reaction cells at 37 degrees C for about 6 days. Some clones are missing from TCRdb's copy, which holds only in-frame ones; the method was immunoSEQ multiplex PCR. The data show about 4,500 clones, just under 50% seen once. Sequencing was carried out using CFSE-low (dividing) CD4+ T cells sorted from an allogeneic mixed lymphocyte reaction. These receptors came from a human donor in good health; the cells came from an allogeneic mixed lymphocyte reaction. Some clones in this sample may be carry-over from other donors' samples.

V is TRBV19 and J is TRBJ1-2; TRBD1 matches 9 bases. The V segment lost 1 base and the J segment 8 bases; nucleotides outside the gene matches: 8. Germline V CDR1 and CDR2: LNHDA, SQIVND (reference sequence). The CDR3 sequence is 15 residues long. This CDR3 reads CASSIGTGGYSGYTF. DNA of the CDR3: TGTGCCAGTAGTATAGGTACAGGGGGCTACTCGGGCTACACCTTC.

Only a few counts were recorded for this clone. Its ends do not fully match the called genes, so a read error is possible. In DNA form, the CDR3 reads TGCTCCGGGCGGGGGGCCTACAATGAGCAGTTCTTC. Encoded protein: CSGRGAYNEQFF. The rearrangement links TRBV7-9 to TRBJ2-1, with TRBD2 matching over 8 bases. The CDR3 loop spans 12 amino acids. Germline V gene sequence: CDR1 SEHNR, CDR2 FQNEAQ (reference sequence).

The V call is TRBV5-1, the J call TRBJ1-2; a possible D gene is TRBD1 (5 bases). Looked up from germline, CDR1 is SGHRS and CDR2 is YFSETQ. The CDR3 is 15 amino acids. The V end was cut by 7 bases, the J end by 6 bases, with 22 bases between. The DNA of the CDR3 is TGCGCCAGCCAAGGTAGAACGGGGGAGACGGATGGCTACACCTTC. Translated: CASQGRTGETDGYTF.

This clone has only a few counts. This rearrangement joins TRBV7-2 to TRBJ1-1, with D possibly matching TRBD1 (5 bases). The germline V and J ends were trimmed by 7 bases and 4 bases, with 19 bases remaining between them. The V gene's germline CDR1 is SGHTA and CDR2 FQGNSA. This CDR3 region has 15 residues. The DNA of the CDR3 is TGTGCCAGCACCAAGGGTGGGGCTGGAAGCACTGAAGCTTTCTTT. As protein: CASTKGGAGSTEAFF.

In this sample, this clone turned up once. The V call is TRBV6-5, the J call TRBJ2-7; D is unresolved. The CDR3 has 11 residues. Trimming left V 6 bases short and J 3 bases short, with 6 bases between. Looked up from germline, CDR1 is MNHEY and CDR2 is SVGAGI. CDR3: CASRLLYEQYF. Here the CDR3 DNA reads TGTGCCAGCAGGCTGCTCTACGAGCAGTACTTC.

Only a few counts were recorded for this clone. The genes are TRBV27 and TRBJ1-2; D is ambiguous. V dropped 8 bases and J dropped 5 bases, with 12 bases sitting between them. The V gene's germline CDR1 is MNHEY and CDR2 SMNVEV (reference sequence). The CDR3 length is 12 residues. The CDR3 DNA is TGTGCCAGCCGGACCAGAACTTATGGCTACACCTTC. Protein product: CASRTRTYGYTF.

This clone counts as medium-sized. The chain employs TRBV6-5 and TRBJ1-5; D gene ambiguous. CDR3 length: 10 amino acids. Germline-derived CDR1 and CDR2 are MNHEY and SVGAGI. Trimming took off 8 bases at V and 7 bases at J, with 6 bases between the two ends. CDR3 protein: CASGRQPQHF. Here the CDR3 DNA reads TGTGCCAGCGGGCGGCAGCCCCAGCATTTT.